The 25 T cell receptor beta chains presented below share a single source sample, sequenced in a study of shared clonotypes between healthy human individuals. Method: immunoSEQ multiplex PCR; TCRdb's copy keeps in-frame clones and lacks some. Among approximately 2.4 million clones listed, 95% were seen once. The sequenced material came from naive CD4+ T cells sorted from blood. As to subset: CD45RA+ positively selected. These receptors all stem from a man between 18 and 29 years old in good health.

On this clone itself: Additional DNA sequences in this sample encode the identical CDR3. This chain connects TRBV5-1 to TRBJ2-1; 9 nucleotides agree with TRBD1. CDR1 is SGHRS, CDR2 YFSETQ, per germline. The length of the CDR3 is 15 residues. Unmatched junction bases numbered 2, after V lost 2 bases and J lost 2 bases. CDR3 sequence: CASSLGTGPYNEQFF. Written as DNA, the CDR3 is TGCGCCAGCAGCTTAGGGACAGGGCCCTACAATGAGCAGTTCTTC.

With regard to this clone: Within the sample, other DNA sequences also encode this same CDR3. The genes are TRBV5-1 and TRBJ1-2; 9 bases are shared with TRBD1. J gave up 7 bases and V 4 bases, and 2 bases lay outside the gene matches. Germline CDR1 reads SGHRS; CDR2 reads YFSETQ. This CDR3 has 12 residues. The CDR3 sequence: CASSQDRGGYTF. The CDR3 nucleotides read TGCGCCAGCAGCCAGGACAGGGGTGGCTACACCTTC.

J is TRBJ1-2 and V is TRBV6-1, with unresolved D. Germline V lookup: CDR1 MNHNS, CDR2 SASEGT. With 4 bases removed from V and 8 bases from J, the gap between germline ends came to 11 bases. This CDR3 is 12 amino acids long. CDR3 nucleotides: TGTGCCAGCAGTGCGGAAAGACGGGGCTACACCTTC. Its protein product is CASSAERRGYTF.

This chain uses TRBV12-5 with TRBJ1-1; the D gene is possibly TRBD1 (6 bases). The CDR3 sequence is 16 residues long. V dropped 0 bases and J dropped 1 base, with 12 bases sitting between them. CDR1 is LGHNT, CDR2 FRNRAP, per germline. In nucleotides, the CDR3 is TGTGCTAGTGGTTTGGTCACGGGAGGGGGGAACACTGAAGCTTTCTTT. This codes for CASGLVTGGGNTEAFF. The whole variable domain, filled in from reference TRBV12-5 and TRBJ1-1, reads DARVTQTPRHKVTEMGQEVTMRCQPILGHNTVFWYRQTMMQGLELLAYFRNRAPLDDSGMPKDRFSAEMPDATLATLKIQPSEPRDSAVYFCASGLVTGGGNTEAFFGQGTRLTVV.

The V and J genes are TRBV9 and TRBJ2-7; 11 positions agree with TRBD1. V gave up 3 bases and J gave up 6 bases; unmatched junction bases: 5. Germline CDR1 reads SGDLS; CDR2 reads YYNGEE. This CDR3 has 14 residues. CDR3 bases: TGTGCCAGCAGCGCGGGACAGGGGGTACCCGAGCAGTACTTC. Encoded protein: CASSAGQGVPEQYF.

The CDR3 spells CASRYRDQPQHF. The CDR3 DNA reads as TGTGCCAGTAGGTACAGGGATCAGCCCCAGCATTTT. The chain joins TRBV19 to TRBJ1-5; perhaps TRBD1 as D (6 bases). Trimming shortened V by 6 bases and J by 5 bases, and 8 bases separated the two germline ends. Germline-derived CDR1 and CDR2 are LNHDA and SQIVND (reference sequence). The length of the CDR3 is 12 residues. The whole variable domain, filled in from reference TRBV19 and TRBJ1-5, reads DGGITQSPKYLFRKEGQNVTLSCEQNLNHDAMYWYRQDPGQGLRLIYYSQIVNDFQKGDIAEGYSVSREKKESFPLTVTSAQKNPTAFYLCASRYRDQPQHFGDGTRLSIL.

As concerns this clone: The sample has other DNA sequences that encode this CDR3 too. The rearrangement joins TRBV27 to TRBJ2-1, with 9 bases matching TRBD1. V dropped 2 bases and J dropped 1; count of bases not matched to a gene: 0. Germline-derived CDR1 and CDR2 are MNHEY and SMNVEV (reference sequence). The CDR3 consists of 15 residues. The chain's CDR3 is CASSLDRGSYNEQFF. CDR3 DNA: TGTGCCAGCAGTTTAGACAGGGGGTCCTACAATGAGCAGTTCTTC.

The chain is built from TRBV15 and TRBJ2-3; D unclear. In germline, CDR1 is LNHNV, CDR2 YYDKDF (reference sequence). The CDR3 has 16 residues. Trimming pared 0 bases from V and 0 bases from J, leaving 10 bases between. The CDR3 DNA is TGTGCCACCAGCAGAGATTCGGGTACGAGCACAGATACGCAGTATTTT. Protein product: CATSRDSGTSTDTQYF.

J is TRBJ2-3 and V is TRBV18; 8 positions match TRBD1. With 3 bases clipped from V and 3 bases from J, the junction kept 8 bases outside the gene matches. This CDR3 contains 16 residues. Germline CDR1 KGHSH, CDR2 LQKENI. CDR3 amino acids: CASSPQGAFGTDTQYF. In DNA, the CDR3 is TGTGCCAGCTCACCGCAGGGGGCCTTTGGAACAGATACGCAGTATTTT.

The CDR3 protein is CASSSGLAGGTDTQYF. DNA of the CDR3: TGTGCCAGCAGCTCGGGACTAGCGGGAGGAACAGATACGCAGTATTTT. The J gene is TRBJ2-3, the V gene TRBV9; 15 bases match TRBD2. Trimming cost V 4 bases and J 3 bases; bases outside gene matches: 3. Per germline, CDR1 SGDLS and CDR2 YYNGEE. The CDR3 sequence is 16 residues long.

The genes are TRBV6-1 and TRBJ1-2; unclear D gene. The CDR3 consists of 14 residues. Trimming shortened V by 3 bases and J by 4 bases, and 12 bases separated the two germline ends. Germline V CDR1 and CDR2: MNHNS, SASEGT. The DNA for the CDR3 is TGTGCCAGCAGTGATTTCCCGGTCGGCTATGGCTACACCTTC. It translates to CASSDFPVGYGYTF.

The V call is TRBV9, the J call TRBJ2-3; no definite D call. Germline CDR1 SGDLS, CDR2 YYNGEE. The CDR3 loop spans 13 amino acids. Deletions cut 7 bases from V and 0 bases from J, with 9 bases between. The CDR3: CASSPTSTDTQYF. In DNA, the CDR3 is TGTGCCAGCTCCCCGACTAGCACAGATACGCAGTATTTT. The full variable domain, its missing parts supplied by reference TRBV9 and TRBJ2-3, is DSGVTQTPKHLITATGQRVTLRCSPRSGDLSVYWYQQSLDQGLQFLIQYYNGEERAKGNILERFSAQQFPDLHSELNLSSLELGDSALYFCASSPTSTDTQYFGPGTRLTVL.

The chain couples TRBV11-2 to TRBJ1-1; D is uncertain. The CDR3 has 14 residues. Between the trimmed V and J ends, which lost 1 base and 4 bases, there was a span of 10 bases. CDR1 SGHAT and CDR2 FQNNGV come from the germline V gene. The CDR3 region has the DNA TGTGCCAGCAGCTTAGTTTTTATGCCCACTGAAGCTTTCTTT. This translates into CASSLVFMPTEAFF. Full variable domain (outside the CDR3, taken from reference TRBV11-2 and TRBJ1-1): EAGVAQSPRYKIIEKRQSVAFWCNPISGHATLYWYQQILGQGPKLLIQFQNNGVVDDSQLPKDRFSAERLKGVDSTLKIQPAKLEDSAVYLCASSLVFMPTEAFFGQGTRLTVV.

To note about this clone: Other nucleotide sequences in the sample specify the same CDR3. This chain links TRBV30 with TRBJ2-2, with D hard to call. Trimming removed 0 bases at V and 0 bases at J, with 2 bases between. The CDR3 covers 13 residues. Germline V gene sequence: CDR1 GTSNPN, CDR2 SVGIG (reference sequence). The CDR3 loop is CAWSVPNTGELFF. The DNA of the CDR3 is TGTGCCTGGAGTGTCCCGAACACCGGGGAGCTGTTTTTT.

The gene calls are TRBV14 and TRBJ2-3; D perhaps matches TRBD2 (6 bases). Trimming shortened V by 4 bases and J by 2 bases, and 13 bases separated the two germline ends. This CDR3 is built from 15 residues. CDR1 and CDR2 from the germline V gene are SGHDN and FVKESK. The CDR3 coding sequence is TGTGCCAGCAGCCCAATTGGGGGACTCACAGATACGCAGTATTTT. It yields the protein CASSPIGGLTDTQYF.

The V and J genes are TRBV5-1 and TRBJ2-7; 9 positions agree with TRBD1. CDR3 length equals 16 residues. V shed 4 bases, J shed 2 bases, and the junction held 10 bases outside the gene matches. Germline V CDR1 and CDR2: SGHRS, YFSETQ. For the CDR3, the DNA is TGCGCCAGCAGCCCCAGCGGGACAGGGAACCCCTACGAGCAGTACTTC. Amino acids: CASSPSGTGNPYEQYF. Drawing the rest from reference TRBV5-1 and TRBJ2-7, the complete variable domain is KAGVTQTPRYLIKTRGQQVTLSCSPISGHRSVSWYQQTPGQGLQFLFEYFSETQRNKGNFPGRFSGRQFSNSRSEMNVSTLELGDSALYLCASSPSGTGNPYEQYFGPGTRLTVT.

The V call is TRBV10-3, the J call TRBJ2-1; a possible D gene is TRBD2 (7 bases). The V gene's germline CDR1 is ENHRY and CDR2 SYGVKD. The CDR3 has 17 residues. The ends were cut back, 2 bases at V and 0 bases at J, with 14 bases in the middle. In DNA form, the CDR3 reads TGTGCCATCAGTGAGGGTTTAGGGGGGGCCTCCTACAATGAGCAGTTCTTC. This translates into CAISEGLGGASYNEQFF.

CDR3 loop: CASSEAGGEQFF. The CDR3, as DNA: TGTGCCAGCAGTGAAGCTGGCGGTGAGCAGTTCTTC. The rearrangement links TRBV2 to TRBJ2-1, with unresolved D. The CDR3 is made up of 12 amino acids. V dropped 0 bases and J dropped 9 bases, with 6 bases sitting between them. The germline CDR1 and CDR2 sequences are SNHLY and FYNNEI. Full variable domain (remainder filled in from reference TRBV2 and TRBJ2-1): EPEVTQTPSHQVTQMGQEVILRCVPISNHLYFYWYRQILGQKVEFLVSFYNNEISEKSEIFDDQFSVERPDGSNFTLKIRSTKLEDSAMYFCASSEAGGEQFFGPGTRLTVL.

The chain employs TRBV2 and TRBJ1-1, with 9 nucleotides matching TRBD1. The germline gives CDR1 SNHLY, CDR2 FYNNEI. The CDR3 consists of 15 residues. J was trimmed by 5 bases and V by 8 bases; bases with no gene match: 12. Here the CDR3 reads CASPPGQGIFTEAFF. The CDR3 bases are TGTGCCAGCCCGCCGGGACAGGGTATTTTTACTGAAGCTTTCTTT. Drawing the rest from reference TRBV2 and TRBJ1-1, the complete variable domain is EPEVTQTPSHQVTQMGQEVILRCVPISNHLYFYWYRQILGQKVEFLVSFYNNEISEKSEIFDDQFSVERPDGSNFTLKIRSTKLEDSAMYFCASPPGQGIFTEAFFGQGTRLTVV.

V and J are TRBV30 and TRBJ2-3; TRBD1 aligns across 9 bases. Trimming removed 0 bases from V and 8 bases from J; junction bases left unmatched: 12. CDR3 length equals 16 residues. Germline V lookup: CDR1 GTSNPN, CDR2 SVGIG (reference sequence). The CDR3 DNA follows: TGTGCCTGGAGTGTACGGGGGACAGGGTCGATCCGTACGCAGTATTTT. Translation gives CAWSVRGTGSIRTQYF.

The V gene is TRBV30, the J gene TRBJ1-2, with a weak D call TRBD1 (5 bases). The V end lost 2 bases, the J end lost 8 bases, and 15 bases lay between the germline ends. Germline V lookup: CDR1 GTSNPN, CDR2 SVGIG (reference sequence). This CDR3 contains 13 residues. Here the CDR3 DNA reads TGTGCCTGGAGTAGAAGGGAGGGGCAAGGCTACACCTTC. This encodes CAWSRREGQGYTF.

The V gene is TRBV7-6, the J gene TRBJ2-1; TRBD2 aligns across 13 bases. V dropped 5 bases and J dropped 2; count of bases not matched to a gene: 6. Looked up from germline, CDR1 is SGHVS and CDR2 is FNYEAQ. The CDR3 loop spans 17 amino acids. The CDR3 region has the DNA TGTGCCAGCAGCCCGAGGGGGACTAGCGGGACCTACAATGAGCAGTTCTTC. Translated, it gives CASSPRGTSGTYNEQFF.

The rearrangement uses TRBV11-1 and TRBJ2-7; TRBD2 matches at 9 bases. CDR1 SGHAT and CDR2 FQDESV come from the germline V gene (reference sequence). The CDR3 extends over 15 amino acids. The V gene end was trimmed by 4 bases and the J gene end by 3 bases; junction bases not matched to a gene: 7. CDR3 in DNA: TGTGCCAGCAGCTATGAGGGACTAGCTCACTACGAGCAGTACTTC. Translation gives CASSYEGLAHYEQYF.

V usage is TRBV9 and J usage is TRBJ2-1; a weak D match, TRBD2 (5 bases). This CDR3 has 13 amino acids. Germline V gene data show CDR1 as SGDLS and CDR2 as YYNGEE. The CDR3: CAKLRGSYNEQFF. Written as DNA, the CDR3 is TGTGCTAAGCTACGGGGCTCCTACAATGAGCAGTTCTTC.

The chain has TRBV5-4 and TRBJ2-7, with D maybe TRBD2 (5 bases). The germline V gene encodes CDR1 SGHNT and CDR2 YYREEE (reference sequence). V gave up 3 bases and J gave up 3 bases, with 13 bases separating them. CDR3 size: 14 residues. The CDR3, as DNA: TGTGCCAGCAGCTCGGACGGGGTTAACTACGAGCAGTACTTC. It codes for CASSSDGVNYEQYF.